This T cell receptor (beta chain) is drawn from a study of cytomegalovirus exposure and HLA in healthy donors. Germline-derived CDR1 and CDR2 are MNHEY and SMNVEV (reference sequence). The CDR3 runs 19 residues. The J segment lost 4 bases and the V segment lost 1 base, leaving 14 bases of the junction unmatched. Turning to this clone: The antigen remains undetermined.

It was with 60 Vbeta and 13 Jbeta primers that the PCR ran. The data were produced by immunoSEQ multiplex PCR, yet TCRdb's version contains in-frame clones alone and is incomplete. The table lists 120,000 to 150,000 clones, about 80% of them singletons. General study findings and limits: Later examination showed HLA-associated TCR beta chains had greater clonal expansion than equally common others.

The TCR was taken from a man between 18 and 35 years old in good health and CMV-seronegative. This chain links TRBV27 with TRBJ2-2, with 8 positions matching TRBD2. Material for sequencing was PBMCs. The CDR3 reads CASSLFSAGGRARTGELFF. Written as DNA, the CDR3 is TGTGCCAGCAGTTTATTTTCGGCGGGGGGACGAGCTCGCACCGGGGAGCTGTTTTTT.